Listed here are 28 T cell receptor beta chains from one sample, sequenced in a study of T cells in Graves' hyperthyroidism and ophthalmopathy. RNA transcripts yielded amplified TCR beta CDR3 regions. In the first-round RT-PCR of the TCR CDR3, the HTBI primer set was used. TCRdb called the multiplex PCR reads again in MiXCR, with one record for every CDR3 protein. Of 300,000 or so distinct CDR3 sequences listed, 15% to 20% are singletons. The sample was blood. The receptors shown here come from a woman aged 45-59 years with Graves' hyperthyroidism.

This clonotype was seen a handful of times. The rearrangement links TRBV28 to TRBJ2-1, with D possibly being TRBD1 (6 bases). The CDR3 sequence is 15 residues long. Germline CDR1 and CDR2: MDHEN and SYDVKM. V was clipped by 4 bases and J by 4 bases, with 14 bases between them. CDR3 in amino acids: CASSSHREQYNEQFF. The CDR3 DNA follows: TGTGCCAGCAGTTCCCACAGGGAGCAATACAATGAGCAGTTCTTC.

The chain joins TRBV19 to TRBJ2-1; 7 nucleotides agree with TRBD1. The germline CDR1 and CDR2 sequences are LNHDA and SQIVND (reference sequence). Unmatched junction bases numbered 3, after V lost 4 bases and J lost 3 bases. The CDR3 sequence is 14 residues long. CDR3 bases: TGTGCCAGTAGTAGGGACAGCCTCTACAATGAGCAGTTCTTC. Amino acid sequence: CASSRDSLYNEQFF.

The chain recombines TRBV20-1 with TRBJ2-1, with D possibly TRBD2 on 5 matching bases. This CDR3 spans 15 amino acids. With 5 bases removed from V and 3 bases from J, the gap between germline ends came to 17 bases. Germline V gene sequence: CDR1 DFQATT, CDR2 SNEGSKA (reference sequence). CDR3 sequence (DNA): TGCAGTGCTCCGCTACACAGCGGAGTCTACAATGAGCAGTTCTTC. Translated: CSAPLHSGVYNEQFF.

In its sample, this clonotype was seen a few times. The chain has TRBV20-1 and TRBJ1-2, with a tentative D call TRBD1 (5 bases). The CDR3 loop spans 13 amino acids. The V end lost 2 bases, the J end lost 7 bases, and 14 bases lay between the germline ends. Germline V gene data show CDR1 as DFQATT and CDR2 as SNEGSKA (reference sequence). CDR3 in DNA: TGCAGTGCTAGACAGGGAATTATAGGTGGCTACACCTTC. It encodes CSARQGIIGGYTF.

Only a few counts were recorded for this clonotype. The J gene is TRBJ2-2, the V gene TRBV7-9; 11 nucleotides align to TRBD1. Germline V gene data show CDR1 as SEHNR and CDR2 as FQNEAQ (reference sequence). The CDR3 consists of 14 residues. V was clipped by 5 bases and J by 6 bases; unmatched bases: 2. CDR3 nucleotide sequence: TGTGCCAGCAGCCGGGACAGGGGGGCCGGGGAGCTGTTTTTT. Residues: CASSRDRGAGELFF. The complete variable domain, with remaining parts taken from reference TRBV7-9 and TRBJ2-2, reads DTGVSQNPRHKITKRGQNVTFRCDPISEHNRLYWYRQTLGQGPEFLTYFQNEAQLEKSRLLSDRFSAERPKGSFSTLEIQRTEQGDSAMYLCASSRDRGAGELFFGEGSRLTVL.

The chain has TRBV18 and TRBJ1-2; TRBD1 matches at 7 bases. The CDR3 has 15 amino acids. V was pared by 4 bases and J by 4 bases, with 9 bases of the junction left unmatched. Germline CDR1 is KGHSH and CDR2 is LQKENI. CDR3 residues: CASSLDREGTYGYTF. The CDR3 nucleotides are TGTGCCAGCTCACTCGACAGGGAGGGGACCTATGGCTACACCTTC.

This clonotype came up many times. J is TRBJ2-7 and V is TRBV11-2, with D uncertain. This CDR3 region has 14 residues. From germline, CDR1 is SGHAT and CDR2 FQNNGV. Trimming pared 1 base from V and 5 bases from J, leaving 12 bases between. This CDR3 is CASSLGLGAHEQYF. In DNA form, the CDR3 reads TGTGCCAGCAGCTTAGGACTGGGCGCGCACGAGCAGTACTTC.

This clonotype was counted a few times. The CDR3 nucleotides read TGTGCCAGCAGCTTCCCGGGACTAGCGGGGGGCACAGATACGCAGTATTTT. This gives the protein CASSFPGLAGGTDTQYF. This chain links TRBV7-9 with TRBJ2-3; 14 bases are a match to TRBD2. CDR3 size: 17 residues. J lost 1 base, V lost 3 bases, and 3 bases had no gene match. The germline gives CDR1 SEHNR, CDR2 FQNEAQ (reference sequence).

In its sample, this clonotype was seen many times. The V and J genes are TRBV5-1 and TRBJ2-3; either TRBD1 or TRBD2 may supply D (6 bases each). Germline V gene data show CDR1 as SGHRS and CDR2 as YFSETQ. This CDR3 is built from 15 residues. The germline V and J ends were trimmed by 5 bases and 4 bases, with 17 bases remaining between them. The CDR3 protein is CASRPSTGGADTQYF. CDR3 nucleotides: TGCGCCAGCAGACCATCGACAGGAGGGGCAGATACGCAGTATTTT.

The chain employs TRBV3-1 and TRBJ1-3; D possibly corresponds to TRBD1 (5 bases). Trimming took off 2 bases at V and 9 bases at J, with 23 bases between the two ends. The CDR3 covers 17 residues. CDR1 and CDR2 (germline): LGHDT, YNNKEL (reference sequence). The CDR3 protein is CASSQQRGRGTYGTIYF. Written as DNA, the CDR3 is TGTGCCAGCAGCCAACAAAGAGGCAGAGGGACTTATGGCACCATATATTTT. Drawing the rest from reference TRBV3-1 and TRBJ1-3, the complete variable domain is DTAVSQTPKYLVTQMGNDKSIKCEQNLGHDTMYWYKQDSKKFLKIMFSYNNKELIINETVPNRFSPKSPDKAHLNLHINSLELGDSAVYFCASSQQRGRGTYGTIYFGEGSWLTVV.

This clonotype was counted between two and nine times. The chain is built from TRBV18 and TRBJ1-1; 9 nucleotides agree with TRBD1. Germline CDR1 reads KGHSH; CDR2 reads LQKENI. The CDR3 contains 18 residues. V lost 3 bases, J lost 2 bases, and 13 bases stayed unmatched. CDR3 DNA: TGTGCCAGCTCACCGCAACAACAGGGGGCGGGAGTTAACACTGAAGCTTTCTTT. This sequence encodes CASSPQQQGAGVNTEAFF.

The chain joins TRBV5-1 to TRBJ1-2; D remains unclear. The germline V gene has CDR1 SGHRS and CDR2 YFSETQ. Between the trimmed V and J ends, which lost 4 bases and 5 bases, there was a span of 15 bases. CDR3 length equals 14 residues. This CDR3 reads CASSLFTLHYGYTF. CDR3 sequence (DNA): TGCGCCAGCAGCCTCTTCACACTACATTATGGCTACACCTTC. Full variable domain (missing parts from reference TRBV5-1 and TRBJ1-2): KAGVTQTPRYLIKTRGQQVTLSCSPISGHRSVSWYQQTPGQGLQFLFEYFSETQRNKGNFPGRFSGRQFSNSRSEMNVSTLELGDSALYLCASSLFTLHYGYTFGSGTRLTVV.

J is TRBJ2-7 and V is TRBV20-1, with TRBD2 matching over 15 bases. CDR1 is DFQATT, CDR2 SNEGSKA, per germline (reference sequence). J was trimmed by 4 bases and V by 2 bases; bases with no gene match: 6. The CDR3 contains 16 residues. The CDR3 spells CSARSGLAGGQYEQYF. The CDR3 region has the DNA TGCAGTGCTAGATCGGGACTAGCGGGAGGCCAATACGAGCAGTACTTC.

This clonotype showed up just a few times. The chain uses TRBV29-1 and TRBJ2-7; 7 positions agree with TRBD2. CDR3 length equals 15 residues. The trim removed 3 bases at V and 0 bases at J, leaving 8 bases unmatched. CDR1 and CDR2 from the germline V gene are SQVTM and ANQGSEA. The CDR3 is CSVELSGTTSYEQYF. The CDR3 DNA is TGCAGCGTTGAGCTCAGCGGGACTACCTCCTACGAGCAGTACTTC.

The table lists this clonotype with many counts. The chain couples TRBV6-4 to TRBJ2-3, with D unclear. The CDR3 consists of 14 residues. The V and J ends lost 2 bases and 3 bases respectively, with 9 bases between them. The germline gives CDR1 MRHNA, CDR2 SNTAGT. The CDR3 protein is CASSDGKDTDTQYF. CDR3 coding DNA: TGTGCCAGCAGTGACGGGAAGGATACAGATACGCAGTATTTT.

The chain recombines TRBV24-1 with TRBJ2-1; TRBD1 agrees at 12 bases. The CDR3 length is 16 residues. CDR1 and CDR2 (germline): KGHDR, SFDVKD. V lost 6 bases to trimming and J lost 7 bases; unmatched junction nucleotides: 9. The CDR3 DNA reads as TGTGCCACCAGTTCTGAGGGACAGGGGGCGCGAAATGAGCAGTTCTTC. Protein sequence: CATSSEGQGARNEQFF.

The table lists this clonotype with many counts. This sequence joins TRBV10-3 and TRBJ2-3, with TRBD1 as a possible D gene (6 bases). Germline values: CDR1 ENHRY, CDR2 SYGVKD. V was pared by 2 bases and J by 3 bases, with 9 bases between. This CDR3 spans 14 amino acids. The DNA of the CDR3 is TGTGCCATCAGTGAGGGACAGTCGACAGATACGCAGTATTTT. Its protein product is CAISEGQSTDTQYF.

This clonotype was detected ten times or more. The rearrangement joins TRBV11-3 to TRBJ2-3, with D perhaps matching TRBD2 (6 bases). This CDR3 spans 18 amino acids. V lost 0 bases, J lost 3 bases, and 19 bases lay in between. Germline-derived CDR1 and CDR2 are SGHNT and YENEEA. The chain's CDR3 is CASSLDPPGRGSTDTQYF. The CDR3 DNA sequence: TGTGCCAGCAGCTTAGATCCTCCTGGCCGGGGGAGTACAGATACGCAGTATTTT.

The chain is built from TRBV29-1 and TRBJ2-1; 9 bases agree with TRBD1. Germline CDR1 SQVTM, CDR2 ANQGSEA. This CDR3 is built from 15 residues. V lost 6 bases to trimming and J lost 4 bases; unmatched junction nucleotides: 10. CDR3: CSVSTTGGFYNEQFF. The CDR3 DNA reads as TGCAGCGTCTCTACGACAGGGGGATTTTACAATGAGCAGTTCTTC.

This clonotype was seen a handful of times. The gene calls are TRBV5-1 and TRBJ1-1; TRBD1 agrees at 8 bases. Germline V gene data show CDR1 as SGHRS and CDR2 as YFSETQ. The CDR3 length is 15 residues. After removal of 1 base from V and 1 base from J, the junction contained 3 bases not matched to a gene. The CDR3 DNA follows: TGCGCCAGCAGCTTGCAGGGGGCGGAGAACACTGAAGCTTTCTTT. It encodes CASSLQGAENTEAFF.

V usage is TRBV2 and J usage is TRBJ2-7; the D gene is possibly TRBD1 (5 bases). The CDR3 runs 14 residues. CDR1 is SNHLY and CDR2 is FYNNEI in the germline V gene. The V end lost 3 bases, the J end lost 4 bases, and 13 bases lay between the germline ends. The CDR3: CASSDQDNRYEQYF. CDR3 DNA sequence: TGTGCCAGCAGTGACCAGGACAATCGGTACGAGCAGTACTTC.

The chain joins TRBV20-1 to TRBJ2-5; TRBD2 matches at 9 bases. Per germline, CDR1 DFQATT and CDR2 SNEGSKA (reference sequence). The CDR3 totals 19 residues. With 3 bases clipped from V and 3 bases from J, the junction kept 20 bases outside the gene matches. The CDR3 DNA is TGCAGTGCTAGTTCGGAGGGCCTGCTTCGCGGGAGGGCCGAAGAGACCCAGTACTTC. The encoded protein is CSASSEGLLRGRAEETQYF.

This clonotype came up a few times. The gene calls are TRBV29-1 and TRBJ2-7, with 8 positions matching TRBD2. Trimming cost V 4 bases and J 1 base; bases outside gene matches: 6. CDR1 SQVTM and CDR2 ANQGSEA come from the germline V gene. The CDR3 extends over 14 amino acids. As DNA, the CDR3 is TGCAGCGTTGTGGAAGCGGGAGTGTCCTACGAGCAGTACTTC. The encoded protein is CSVVEAGVSYEQYF.

This clonotype was seen only a few times. The chain employs TRBV9 and TRBJ1-1; TRBD1 aligns across 12 bases. Germline loops: CDR1 SGDLS, CDR2 YYNGEE. The ends lost 3 bases at V and 5 bases at J; junction bases unmatched: 17. This CDR3 region has 19 residues. DNA for the CDR3: TGTGCCAGCAGCGCAGAAGGGGGGACAGGGGGCGCCTTGGTGACTGAAGCTTTCTTT. Translation: CASSAEGGTGGALVTEAFF.

Only a few counts were recorded for this clonotype. This sequence joins TRBV3-1 and TRBJ2-2, with 11 bases lining up with TRBD1. Losses at the gene ends were 7 bases for V and 5 bases for J; bases not matched to a gene: 9. The CDR3 has 16 residues. Germline V gene lookup returns CDR1 LGHDT and CDR2 YNNKEL (reference sequence). CDR3 DNA sequence: TGTGCCAGCAACTTCGACGGGACAGGGGGAACCGGGGAGCTGTTTTTT. It encodes CASNFDGTGGTGELFF.

V and J are TRBV7-9 and TRBJ2-1; 9 bases match TRBD1. Per the germline V gene, CDR1 is SEHNR and CDR2 is FQNEAQ (reference sequence). Germline trimming cut 4 bases from V and 9 bases from J; bases unmatched to any gene: 7. This CDR3 has 14 amino acids. In DNA form, the CDR3 reads TGTGCCAGCAGCTCGCCGGGACAGGGTGTTGAGCAGTTCTTC. Amino acid sequence: CASSSPGQGVEQFF.

This clonotype appeared many times. This rearrangement joins TRBV30 to TRBJ2-5; D is unresolved. Germline loops: CDR1 GTSNPN, CDR2 SVGIG (reference sequence). Trimming left V 1 base short and J 3 bases short, with 9 bases between. This CDR3 is 13 amino acids long. CDR3 amino acids: CAWSGTYEETQYF. DNA for the CDR3: TGTGCCTGGAGTGGGACGTACGAAGAGACCCAGTACTTC.

Worth noting for this clonotype: This clone may be a read error of a much larger clone one base away. The conserved phenylalanine or tryptophan is not found at the CDR3 terminus, so this likely reflects a read error. This sequence joins TRBV2 and TRBJ1-1; perhaps TRBD1 as D (6 bases). CDR3 length equals 14 residues. The V end lost 6 bases, the J end lost 5 bases, and 16 bases lay between the germline ends. Germline V gene lookup returns CDR1 SNHLY and CDR2 FYNNEI. The CDR3 DNA follows: TGTGCCAGCAGCTCAGGGGCAGGAAGGACTGAAGCTTTCTCT. It translates to CASSSGAGRTEAFS.